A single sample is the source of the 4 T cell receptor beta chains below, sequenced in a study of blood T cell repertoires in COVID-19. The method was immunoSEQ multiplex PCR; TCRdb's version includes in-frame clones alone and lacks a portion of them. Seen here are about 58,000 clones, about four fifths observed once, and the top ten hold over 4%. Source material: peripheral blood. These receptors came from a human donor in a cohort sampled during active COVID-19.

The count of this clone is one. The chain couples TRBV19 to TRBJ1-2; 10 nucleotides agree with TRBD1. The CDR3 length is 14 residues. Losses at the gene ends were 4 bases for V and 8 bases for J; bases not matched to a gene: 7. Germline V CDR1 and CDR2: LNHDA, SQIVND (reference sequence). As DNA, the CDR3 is TGTGCCAGTAGTAGGGACAGGGGCGGCTTCGGCTACACCTTC. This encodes CASSRDRGGFGYTF. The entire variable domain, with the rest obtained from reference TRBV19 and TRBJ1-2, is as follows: DGGITQSPKYLFRKEGQNVTLSCEQNLNHDAMYWYRQDPGQGLRLIYYSQIVNDFQKGDIAEGYSVSREKKESFPLTVTSAQKNPTAFYLCASSRDRGGFGYTFGSGTRLTVV.

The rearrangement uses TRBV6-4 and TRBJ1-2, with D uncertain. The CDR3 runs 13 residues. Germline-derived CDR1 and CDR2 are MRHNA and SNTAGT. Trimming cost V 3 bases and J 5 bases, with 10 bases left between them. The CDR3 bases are TGTGCCAGCAGTGAGAGGGTTGGTTATGGCTACACCTTC. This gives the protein CASSERVGYGYTF.

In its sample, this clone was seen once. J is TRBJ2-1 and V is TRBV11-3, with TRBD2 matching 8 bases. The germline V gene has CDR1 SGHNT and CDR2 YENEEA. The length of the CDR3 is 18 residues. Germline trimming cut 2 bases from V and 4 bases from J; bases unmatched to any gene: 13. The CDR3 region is CASSLRGGGPQPYNEQFF. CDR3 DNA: TGTGCCAGCAGCTTACGCGGCGGGGGGCCCCAGCCGTACAATGAGCAGTTCTTC.

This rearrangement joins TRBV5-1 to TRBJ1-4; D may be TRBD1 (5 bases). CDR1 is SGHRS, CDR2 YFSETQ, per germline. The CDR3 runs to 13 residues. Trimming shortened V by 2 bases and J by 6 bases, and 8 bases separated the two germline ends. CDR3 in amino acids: CASSLDSYEKLFF. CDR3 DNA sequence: TGCGCCAGCAGCTTAGACAGCTATGAAAAACTGTTTTTT.